This T cell receptor beta chain was found in a study of T cell clones after liver transplantation. Across the whole study: Draws occurred before transplant, before withdrawal, and after complete or failed withdrawal.

With respect to this clone: What it binds is unknown.

General study points: Low donor cell numbers restricted donor-reactive repertoire measurement in two subjects.

Data came from immunoSEQ multiplex PCR; TCRdb stores just in-frame clones and leaves some out. The top ten clones hold about 2.5% of a sample with approximately 72,000 clones, more than 90% of them seen once. The V gene end was trimmed by 6 bases and the J gene end by 4 bases; junction bases not matched to a gene: 5. The CDR3 is 14 residues long. Germline V gene data show CDR1 as LNHDA and CDR2 as SQIVND (reference sequence). The sample in question was CD4+ T cells from blood, obtained before liver transplant. This clonotype was obtained from a human donor who received a liver transplant. This chain connects TRBV19 to TRBJ2-7; 11 nucleotides line up with TRBD1. For the CDR3, the DNA is TGTGCCAGTAGGGGGACAGGGGGATTATACGAGCAGTACTTC. Amino acids: CASRGTGGLYEQYF.